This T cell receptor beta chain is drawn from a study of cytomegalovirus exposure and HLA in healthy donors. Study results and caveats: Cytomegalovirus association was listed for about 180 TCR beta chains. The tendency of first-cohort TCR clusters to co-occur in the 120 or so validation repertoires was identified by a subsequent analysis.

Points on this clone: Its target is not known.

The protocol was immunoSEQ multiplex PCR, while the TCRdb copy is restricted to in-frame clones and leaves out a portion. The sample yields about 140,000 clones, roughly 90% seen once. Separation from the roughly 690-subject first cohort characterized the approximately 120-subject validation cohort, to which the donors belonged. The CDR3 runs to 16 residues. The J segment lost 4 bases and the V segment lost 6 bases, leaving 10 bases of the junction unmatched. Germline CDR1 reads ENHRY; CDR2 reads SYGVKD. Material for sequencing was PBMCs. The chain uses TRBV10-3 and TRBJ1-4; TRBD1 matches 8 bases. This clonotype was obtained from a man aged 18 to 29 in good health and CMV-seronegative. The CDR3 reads CAIRKDREKSNEKLFF. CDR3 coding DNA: TGTGCCATCAGGAAGGACAGGGAAAAGAGTAATGAAAAACTGTTTTTT.